A selection of T cell receptor beta chains follows, all from one sample in a study of shared clonotypes between healthy human individuals. The table came from immunoSEQ multiplex PCR; TCRdb's copy has only in-frame clones and leaves some out. The data show some 89,000 clones, under 80% seen once. The material sequenced was memory CD8+ T cells sorted from blood. The receptors shown here come from a man under 40 in good health. The CDR3 runs from the conserved cysteine through the conserved F or W. D genes are given only for firm matches. The listing skips clone size in some rows; elsewhere it reads once, few, many or a size class.

clone size,V gene,J gene,D gene,CDR3 protein,CDR3 DNA
.,TRBV15,TRBJ1-2,.,CATSRDLTDYGYTF,TGTGCCACCAGCAGAGATCTGACAGACTATGGCTACACCTTC
.,TRBV7-9,TRBJ2-2,TRBD1,CASSLDRTGLGELFF,TGTGCCAGCAGCTTGGACCGGACAGGACTCGGGGAGCTGTTTTTT
.,TRBV7-8,TRBJ2-2,.,CASSSPTRVPTGELFF,TGTGCCAGCAGCTCCCCCACGCGGGTCCCCACCGGGGAGCTGTTTTTT
.,TRBV11-2,TRBJ2-1,TRBD2,CASSLDGLAGGLNYNEQFF,TGTGCCAGCAGCTTAGACGGACTAGCGGGAGGTTTAAACTACAATGAGCAGTTCTTC
.,TRBV29-1,TRBJ2-2,TRBD1,CSVVQQGWNTGELFF,TGCAGCGTTGTCCAACAGGGGTGGAACACCGGGGAGCTGTTTTTT
.,TRBV2,TRBJ2-2,.,CASSQQSLNTGELFF,TGTGCCAGCAGTCAACAGAGCCTCAACACCGGGGAGCTGTTTTTT
.,TRBV19,TRBJ2-7,.,CASSPWGARVEQYF,TGTGCCAGTAGCCCATGGGGGGCGAGGGTCGAGCAGTACTTC
few,TRBV7-9,TRBJ2-7,TRBD2,CASSLGEGQIHEQYF,TGTGCCAGCAGCTTAGGGGAGGGCCAGATCCACGAGCAGTACTTC
many,TRBV11-1,TRBJ2-1,.,CASSPRIEVEQFF,TGTGCCAGCAGCCCAAGGATAGAGGTTGAGCAGTTCTTC
few,TRBV25-1,TRBJ2-7,.,CASSENRAGLRVSEQYF,TGTGCCAGCAGCGAAAATCGAGCCGGGCTAAGGGTTAGCGAGCAGTACTTC
.,TRBV2,TRBJ1-5,.,CASSDTGKYQPQHF,TGTGCCAGCAGCGATACAGGGAAGTATCAGCCCCAGCATTTT
once,TRBV6-5,TRBJ2-7,TRBD1,CASSKQGAFYEQYF,TGTGCCAGCAGTAAACAGGGGGCGTTCTACGAGCAGTACTTC
.,TRBV11-2,TRBJ1-1,.,CASSCIPSCYTEAFF,TGTGCCAGCAGCTGTATTCCCTCCTGTTACACTGAAGCTTTCTTT
.,TRBV20-1,TRBJ2-5,TRBD2,CSAWTRETQYF,TGCAGTGCTTGGACTAGGGAGACCCAGTACTTC
few,TRBV6-5,TRBJ2-1,TRBD1,CASSYSDRGPDNEQFF,TGTGCCAGCAGTTACTCGGACAGGGGACCAGACAATGAGCAGTTCTTC
.,TRBV7-9,TRBJ2-5,.,CASSGESRQETQYF,TGTGCCAGCAGCGGTGAATCGAGGCAAGAGACCCAGTACTTC
.,TRBV10-1,TRBJ2-1,.,CASSEWEGTNNEQFF,TGCGCCAGCAGTGAGTGGGAAGGGACGAACAATGAGCAGTTCTTC
.,TRBV5-6,TRBJ2-3,.,CASSLALRDTQYF,TGTGCCAGCAGCTTGGCCCTACGGGATACGCAGTATTTT
once,TRBV4-1,TRBJ1-3,.,CASSQDFWGSGNTIYF,TGCGCCAGCAGCCAAGATTTCTGGGGCTCTGGAAACACCATATATTTT
few,TRBV7-3,TRBJ2-5,.,CASSFPPAQYF,TGTGCCAGCAGCTTCCCCCCAGCCCAGTACTTC
.,TRBV6-5,TRBJ2-1,TRBD2,CASSYSRGLAVREQFF,TGTGCCAGCAGTTACTCTAGGGGACTAGCGGTCAGGGAGCAGTTCTTC
.,TRBV28,TRBJ2-7,.,CASSLSSGLLSYEQYF,TGTGCCAGCAGTTTATCGTCCGGGTTGTTGTCCTACGAGCAGTACTTC
.,TRBV7-9,TRBJ1-1,.,CASSQGQNTEAFF,TGTGCCAGCAGCCAGGGACAAAACACTGAAGCTTTCTTT